Presented here are 24 T cell receptor beta chains from one specimen sequenced in a study of T cells in Graves' hyperthyroidism and ophthalmopathy. RNA transcripts yielded amplified TCR beta CDR3 regions. First-round RT-PCR of the TCR CDR3 relied on the HTBI primer set. TCRdb reprocessed the multiplex PCR reads with MiXCR, giving one entry per CDR3 protein. The profile covers under 700,000 distinct CDR3 sequences, with about half appearing a single time and about 8.2% taken by the ten largest. The sequenced sample was peripheral blood or thyroid tissue (not recorded which). The origin of the receptors is a woman between 18 and 29 years old with Graves' hyperthyroidism.

The chain links TRBV7-3 to TRBJ2-6, with a possible D match to TRBD1 (7 bases). The V end was cut by 2 bases, the J end by 0 bases, with 11 bases between. The CDR3 has 17 residues. The germline V gene encodes CDR1 SGHTA and CDR2 FQGTGA. CDR3 DNA sequence: TGTGCCAGCAGCTTAGGAGGGGGCTACTCTGGGGCCAACGTCCTGACTTTC. Translated: CASSLGGGYSGANVLTF. The full variable domain, rest sourced from reference TRBV7-3 and TRBJ2-6, is GAGVSQTPSNKVTEKGKYVELRCDPISGHTALYWYRQSLGQGPEFLIYFQGTGAADDSGLPNDRFFAVRPEGSVSTLKIQRTERGDSAVYLCASSLGGGYSGANVLTFGAGSRLTVL.

V gene TRBV7-8 combines with J gene TRBJ1-5; D not resolved. From germline, CDR1 is SGHVS and CDR2 FQNEAQ. The CDR3 has 15 amino acids. Deletions cut 5 bases from V and 4 bases from J, with 15 bases between. The CDR3 DNA reads TGTGCCAGCAGCCAAGGACTCTTCCCGAATCAGCCCCAGCATTTT. Its translation: CASSQGLFPNQPQHF.

The chain carries TRBV25-1 and TRBJ1-2; the match to TRBD1 covers 7 bases. This CDR3 region has 13 residues. Looked up from germline, CDR1 is MGHDK and CDR2 is SYGVNS. Trimming removed 2 bases from V and 5 bases from J; junction bases left unmatched: 2. CDR3 coding DNA: TGTGCCAGCAGTGAACAGGGACAGTATGGCTACACCTTC. As protein: CASSEQGQYGYTF.

In this sample, this clonotype turned up many times. The J gene is TRBJ1-1, the V gene TRBV7-9; D perhaps matches TRBD1 (6 bases). In germline, CDR1 is SEHNR, CDR2 FQNEAQ (reference sequence). V gave up 5 bases and J gave up 3 bases, with 13 bases separating them. This CDR3 has 14 amino acids. The CDR3 DNA is TGTGCCAGCAGCAACGACAGGCGATACACTGAAGCTTTCTTT. As protein: CASSNDRRYTEAFF.

This clonotype was counted at least ten times. The chain joins TRBV20-1 to TRBJ1-4; D is unresolved. The CDR3 consists of 11 residues. V was clipped by 1 base and J by 5 bases, with 2 bases between them. Germline V gene sequence: CDR1 DFQATT, CDR2 SNEGSKA (reference sequence). This CDR3 reads CSARGNEKLFF. DNA of the CDR3: TGCAGTGCTAGAGGAAATGAAAAACTGTTTTTT.

This clonotype was observed many times. J is TRBJ2-7 and V is TRBV7-9; D unresolved. Trimming pared 1 base from V and 2 bases from J, leaving 9 bases between. CDR3 length: 14 residues. Germline loops: CDR1 SEHNR, CDR2 FQNEAQ (reference sequence). The CDR3 spells CASSLGTSAYEQYF. CDR3 sequence (DNA): TGTGCCAGCAGCTTAGGGACCTCCGCCTACGAGCAGTACTTC. Full variable domain (missing parts from reference TRBV7-9 and TRBJ2-7): DTGVSQNPRHKITKRGQNVTFRCDPISEHNRLYWYRQTLGQGPEFLTYFQNEAQLEKSRLLSDRFSAERPKGSFSTLEIQRTEQGDSAMYLCASSLGTSAYEQYFGPGTRLTVT.

This clonotype was picked up a small number of times. This rearrangement joins TRBV11-2 to TRBJ1-1; D is undetermined. V lost 6 bases and J 4 bases, leaving 18 bases between the germline ends. The CDR3 is 15 residues long. In germline, CDR1 is SGHAT, CDR2 FQNNGV. The CDR3: CASSALRVPGTEAFF. CDR3 nucleotide sequence: TGTGCCAGCAGTGCACTCCGGGTGCCGGGCACTGAAGCTTTCTTT.

V and J are TRBV29-1 and TRBJ2-2; perhaps TRBD2 as D (6 bases). CDR1 is SQVTM and CDR2 is ANQGSEA in the germline V gene. The length of the CDR3 is 13 residues. Trimming left V 4 bases short and J 3 bases short, with 9 bases between. The DNA of the CDR3 is TGCAGCGTTGCGGGGGTAGACACCGGGGAGCTGTTTTTT. This gives the protein CSVAGVDTGELFF.

The chain is built from TRBV9 and TRBJ2-2, with D possibly TRBD2 on 5 matching bases. Germline V lookup: CDR1 SGDLS, CDR2 YYNGEE. CDR3 length equals 15 residues. The V end lost 0 bases, the J end lost 3 bases, and 9 bases lay between the germline ends. Here the CDR3 reads CASSVGGWDTGELFF. CDR3 DNA sequence: TGTGCCAGCAGCGTAGGCGGGTGGGACACCGGGGAGCTGTTTTTT.

About this clonotype itself: A single base separates this from a much larger clone, so it may be a read error. The chain uses TRBV25-1 and TRBJ2-7; TRBD1 might be the D (5 bases). Germline lookup yields CDR1 MGHDK and CDR2 SYGVNS. V shed 9 bases and J shed 2 bases, with 11 bases lying between them. The CDR3 totals 12 residues. CDR3 DNA sequence: TGTGCCAGGGCCTCGACAGCCTACGAGCAGTACTTC. Its translation: CARASTAYEQYF.

This clonotype occurred many times. The chain employs TRBV9 and TRBJ1-1; D might be TRBD1 (5 bases). CDR3 length: 14 amino acids. Germline-derived CDR1 and CDR2 are SGDLS and YYNGEE. The V gene lost 3 bases and the J gene lost 4 bases, with 13 bases spanning the gap. CDR3 sequence: CASSEGRVRTEAFF. The CDR3 DNA is TGTGCCAGCAGCGAGGGACGGGTGCGCACTGAAGCTTTCTTT.

V usage is TRBV24-1 and J usage is TRBJ2-5; D call uncertain. V was trimmed by 5 bases and J by 1 base, leaving 19 bases between them. Germline loops: CDR1 KGHDR, CDR2 SFDVKD. The length of the CDR3 is 17 residues. The CDR3 loop reads CATSASPHERSQETQYF. The CDR3 DNA follows: TGTGCCACCAGTGCTAGTCCCCACGAGCGTTCCCAAGAGACCCAGTACTTC.

The chain combines TRBV19 with TRBJ1-2, with D possibly TRBD1 on 5 matching bases. V gave up 8 bases and J gave up 3 bases, with 13 bases separating them. Germline lookup yields CDR1 LNHDA and CDR2 SQIVND (reference sequence). CDR3 length equals 13 residues. CDR3 coding DNA: TGTGCCAGTCCTCCTTGGGGGGACTATGGCTACACCTTC. Translated: CASPPWGDYGYTF.

The genes are TRBV29-1 and TRBJ1-2, with 7 nucleotides matching TRBD1. Germline lookup yields CDR1 SQVTM and CDR2 ANQGSEA. CDR3 length: 14 amino acids. The V segment lost 6 bases and the J segment 8 bases; nucleotides outside the gene matches: 15. CDR3 DNA: TGCAGCGTACTGAACGACGAGGGGGCGCGGGGCTACACCTTC. Translation gives CSVLNDEGARGYTF.

The chain carries TRBV2 and TRBJ2-5, with 7 positions matching TRBD1. Germline loops: CDR1 SNHLY, CDR2 FYNNEI. Trimming at V came to 8 bases and at J to 5 bases, leaving 11 bases not matched to a gene. This CDR3 has 14 residues. The CDR3 coding sequence is TGTGCCAGCGGGGGACAGTCCCTCCCGGAGACCCAGTACTTC. Amino acid sequence: CASGGQSLPETQYF. The full variable domain, completed using reference TRBV2 and TRBJ2-5, is EPEVTQTPSHQVTQMGQEVILRCVPISNHLYFYWYRQILGQKVEFLVSFYNNEISEKSEIFDDQFSVERPDGSNFTLKIRSTKLEDSAMYFCASGGQSLPETQYFGPGTRLLVL.

This chain joins TRBV2 and TRBJ1-4, with 7 bases aligning to TRBD1. The CDR3 length is 13 residues. Germline lookup yields CDR1 SNHLY and CDR2 FYNNEI. J gave up 7 bases and V 7 bases, and 6 bases lay outside the gene matches. CDR3 DNA: TGTGCCAGCATAGGGACAGAGGTTGAAAAACTGTTTTTT. This codes for CASIGTEVEKLFF. Drawing the rest from reference TRBV2 and TRBJ1-4, the complete variable domain is EPEVTQTPSHQVTQMGQEVILRCVPISNHLYFYWYRQILGQKVEFLVSFYNNEISEKSEIFDDQFSVERPDGSNFTLKIRSTKLEDSAMYFCASIGTEVEKLFFGSGTQLSVL.

This clonotype was counted many times. V and J are TRBV15 and TRBJ2-7; the match to TRBD2 covers 14 bases. Germline-derived CDR1 and CDR2 are LNHNV and YYDKDF (reference sequence). This CDR3 is built from 14 residues. Unmatched junction bases numbered 7, after V lost 3 bases and J lost 12 bases. In nucleotides, the CDR3 is TGTGCCACCAGCAGCGGGACTAGCGGGAGTCTCGCGTACTTC. This codes for CATSSGTSGSLAYF.

This clonotype was recorded a few times. This clone may be a read error of a much larger clone one base away. The gene calls are TRBV7-6 and TRBJ1-1, with TRBD1 as a possible D gene (5 bases). There are 12 residues in the CDR3. In germline, CDR1 is SGHVS, CDR2 FNYEAQ. Trimming pared 4 bases from V and 6 bases from J, leaving 9 bases between. CDR3 DNA sequence: TGTGCCAGCAGCTCGGGGACGGCTGAAGCTTTCTTT. The encoded protein is CASSSGTAEAFF.

This chain links TRBV7-8 with TRBJ1-5; perhaps TRBD1 as D (5 bases). This CDR3 is 15 amino acids long. Germline V gene sequence: CDR1 SGHVS, CDR2 FQNEAQ. V was cut by 3 bases and J by 0 bases, with 9 bases left in between. The CDR3 reads CASSLGLYSNQPQHF. CDR3 DNA sequence: TGTGCCAGCAGCTTGGGACTGTATAGCAATCAGCCCCAGCATTTT.

This clonotype was counted a few times. The chain carries TRBV11-2 and TRBJ2-2, with 7 bases aligning to TRBD2. Germline CDR1 and CDR2: SGHAT and FQNNGV. Losses at the gene ends were 5 bases for V and 5 bases for J; bases not matched to a gene: 20. This CDR3 is 19 amino acids long. The CDR3 reads CASSVLIGLGREFTGELFF. The CDR3 DNA sequence: TGTGCCAGCAGCGTACTGATCGGACTAGGGCGGGAGTTTACCGGGGAGCTGTTTTTT.

Only a few counts were recorded for this clonotype. V gene TRBV2 combines with J gene TRBJ2-6; D is unclear. The germline CDR1 and CDR2 sequences are SNHLY and FYNNEI. Trimming cost V 7 bases and J 3 bases, with 10 bases left between them. This CDR3 has 14 amino acids. The CDR3 DNA is TGTGCCAGCAAGGCGGTCCTTGGGGCCAACGTCCTGACTTTC. It specifies CASKAVLGANVLTF.

In nucleotides, the CDR3 is TGCAGTGCCGTAAGAGGGGAGCTGTTTTTT. Its protein is CSAVRGELFF. This chain joins TRBV20-1 and TRBJ2-2; D gene unclear. CDR3 length equals 10 residues. CDR1 and CDR2 (germline): DFQATT, SNEGSKA (reference sequence). Trimming left V 6 bases short and J 8 bases short, with 7 bases between.

This clonotype was found many times. The chain is built from TRBV7-9 and TRBJ2-5; D is undetermined. The CDR3 covers 13 residues. Trimming removed 7 bases from V and 2 bases from J, with 11 bases in between. Germline V gene data show CDR1 as SEHNR and CDR2 as FQNEAQ (reference sequence). CDR3 sequence: CASNPLGQETQYF. DNA for the CDR3: TGTGCCAGCAACCCGCTAGGGCAAGAGACCCAGTACTTC.

This clonotype occurred many times. The V and J genes are TRBV29-1 and TRBJ1-1; 8 bases line up with TRBD1. Losses at the gene ends were 2 bases for V and 11 bases for J; bases not matched to a gene: 7. Germline V gene data show CDR1 as SQVTM and CDR2 as ANQGSEA. There are 12 residues in the CDR3. The CDR3: CSVERGTGFAFF. For the CDR3, the DNA is TGCAGCGTTGAAAGGGGGACAGGTTTCGCTTTCTTT.